Listed below are T cell receptor beta chains from one sample, sequenced in a study of shared clonotypes between healthy human individuals. Data came from immunoSEQ multiplex PCR; TCRdb stores just in-frame clones and leaves some out. The data hold about 2.4 million clones, with over 85% observed a single time. Sequencing was done on a sample of naive CD4+ T cells sorted from blood. These TCRs come from a man between 18 and 35 years old in good health. Each CDR3 is given with its conserved first and last residue. D genes are given only for firm matches. The listing skips clone size in some rows; elsewhere it reads once, few, many or a size class.

>TRBV5-4|-|-|18|TRBJ1-6
CASSSSLQGKRGNSPLHF
TGTGCCAGCAGTAGTTCCCTACAGGGAAAACGGGGGAATTCACCCCTCCACTTT
>TRBV5-1|-|-|14|TRBJ2-2
CASSLGRGTGELFF
TGCGCCAGCAGCTTGGGTCGGGGGACCGGGGAGCTGTTTTTT
>TRBV28|-|-|14|TRBJ2-5
CASSSHEGSETQYF
TGTGCCAGCAGTTCCCATGAGGGATCGGAGACCCAGTACTTC
>TRBV6-1|TRBD1|few|13|TRBJ1-6
CASMAGGHSPLHF
TGTGCCAGCATGGCAGGGGGCCATTCACCCCTCCACTTT
>TRBV5-1|TRBD1|many|13|TRBJ2-7
CASNLQGSDEQYF
TGCGCCAGCAACCTACAGGGGTCTGACGAGCAGTACTTC
>TRBV10-2|-|-|15|TRBJ2-1
CASHSFLSSYNEQFF
TGCGCCAGCCATAGTTTCCTTAGCTCCTACAATGAGCAGTTCTTC
>TRBV5-1|-|once|15|TRBJ2-7
CASSLGGTETYEQYF
TGCGCCAGCAGCTTGGGCGGGACGGAGACCTACGAGCAGTACTTC
>TRBV2|-|once|14|TRBJ2-7
CASSPSNLPHEQYF
TGTGCCAGCAGCCCTTCCAACCTGCCCCACGAGCAGTACTTC
>TRBV5-8|-|once|15|TRBJ1-4
CASSGTPATNEKLFF
TGTGCCAGCAGCGGGACCCCGGCAACTAATGAAAAACTGTTTTTT
>TRBV30|TRBD1|-|14|TRBJ2-7
CAWSARDRIYEQYF
TGTGCCTGGAGTGCCCGGGACAGAATTTACGAGCAGTACTTC
>TRBV25-1|TRBD2|-|13|TRBJ2-1
CASSEGGSREQFF
TGTGCCAGCAGTGAGGGCGGGAGTCGTGAGCAGTTCTTC
>TRBV7-3|TRBD2|-|15|TRBJ2-3
CASSPGAGGTDTQYF
TGTGCCAGCAGCCCAGGAGCGGGGGGCACAGATACGCAGTATTTT
>TRBV18|-|-|16|TRBJ1-6
CASSPTTVTYNSPLHF
TGTGCCAGCTCCCCTACCACAGTGACCTATAATTCACCCCTCCACTTT
>TRBV4-1|-|-|16|TRBJ2-1
CASSLTPVSSYNEQFF
TGCGCCAGCAGCCTCACTCCCGTAAGCTCCTACAATGAGCAGTTCTTC
>TRBV10-1|TRBD1|-|12|TRBJ2-4
CAAGDRKNIQYF
TGCGCCGCCGGGGACAGAAAAAACATTCAGTACTTC
>TRBV19|-|-|16|TRBJ1-5
CASSIWQGVSNQPQHF
TGTGCCAGTAGTATATGGCAGGGTGTTAGCAATCAGCCCCAGCATTTT
>TRBV5-4|-|-|14|TRBJ1-6
CASSLRTDNSPLHF
TGTGCCAGCAGCTTGAGGACAGATAATTCACCCCTCCACTTT
>TRBV30|TRBD1|-|16|TRBJ1-2
CAWIKRRTGGADGYTF
TGTGCCTGGATTAAAAGAAGGACAGGGGGCGCGGATGGCTACACCTTC
>TRBV9|-|-|13|TRBJ1-6
CASSLGAPGPLHF
TGTGCCAGCAGCCTAGGAGCGCCGGGACCCCTCCACTTT
>TRBV4-3|-|-|14|TRBJ1-5
CASSQDWGNQPQHF
TGCGCCAGCAGCCAAGATTGGGGCAATCAGCCCCAGCATTTT
>TRBV7-2|TRBD2|-|18|TRBJ2-3
CASSLRSTSGLRTDTQYF
TGTGCCAGCAGCTTACGATCGACTAGCGGCCTCCGCACAGATACGCAGTATTTT
>TRBV28|-|-|14|TRBJ2-7
CASISLTGSYEQYF
TGTGCCAGCATCTCGCTAACAGGGTCCTACGAGCAGTACTTC
>TRBV5-1|-|-|16|TRBJ2-5
CASSFGTSPSRETQYF
TGCGCCAGCAGCTTCGGGACATCCCCAAGCCGGGAGACCCAGTACTTC
>TRBV19|-|-|13|TRBJ2-7
CASRRPKTYEQYF
TGTGCCAGTAGACGACCGAAGACCTACGAGCAGTACTTC
>TRBV9|-|-|15|TRBJ2-2
CASSVGGVNTGELFF
TGTGCCAGCAGCGTAGGAGGGGTCAACACCGGGGAGCTGTTTTTT
>TRBV7-8|-|-|17|TRBJ1-6
CASSLRQSLSYNSPLHF
TGTGCCAGCAGCTTAAGGCAGTCGCTCTCCTATAATTCACCCCTCCACTTT
>TRBV5-1|TRBD1|-|17|TRBJ1-3
CASSVSTGGDSGNTIYF
TGCGCCAGCAGCGTATCGACAGGGGGTGATTCTGGAAACACCATATATTTT
>TRBV19|-|-|16|TRBJ2-7
CASSLVAGSTVYEQYF
TGTGCCAGTAGTTTAGTCGCAGGGTCAACGGTCTACGAGCAGTACTTC
>TRBV10-2|TRBD1|few|16|TRBJ2-4
CASSLTGGSVKNIQYF
TGCGCCAGCAGTCTGACAGGGGGCTCCGTCAAAAACATTCAGTACTTC
>TRBV7-2|-|-|14|TRBJ2-7
CASSLERATGEQYF
TGTGCCAGCAGCTTGGAACGGGCGACGGGCGAGCAGTACTTC
>TRBV29-1|-|-|13|TRBJ2-1
CSVGRGLYNEQFF
TGCAGCGTTGGAAGAGGGTTGTACAATGAGCAGTTCTTC
>TRBV11-2|-|once|12|TRBJ2-4
CASSSNPNIQYF
TGTGCCAGCAGCTCCAACCCAAACATTCAGTACTTC
>TRBV7-2|TRBD1|-|15|TRBJ1-2
CASSPRTGENYGYTF
TGTGCCAGCAGCCCCAGGACAGGGGAGAACTATGGCTACACCTTC
>TRBV10-3|-|-|13|TRBJ2-7
CAISFPGNYEQYF
TGTGCCATCAGCTTCCCTGGGAACTACGAGCAGTACTTC
>TRBV30|-|-|13|TRBJ2-5
CAWSGRPQETQYF
TGTGCCTGGAGTGGCCGCCCCCAAGAGACCCAGTACTTC
>TRBV10-3|-|once|13|TRBJ2-1
CAISESDRNEQFF
TGTGCCATCAGTGAGTCGGATAGGAATGAGCAGTTCTTC
>TRBV28|-|-|15|TRBJ2-5
CASSFGGPPEETQYF
TGTGCCAGCAGTTTTGGTGGGCCACCAGAAGAGACCCAGTACTTC
>TRBV7-8|-|-|19|TRBJ1-6
CASSFRVKSGGGRGSPLHF
TGTGCCAGCAGCTTTCGCGTCAAATCGGGGGGCGGGCGTGGTTCACCCCTCCACTTT
>TRBV29-1|TRBD2|-|15|TRBJ2-3
CSATGTSGRQDTQYF
TGCAGCGCCACCGGGACTAGCGGGAGGCAAGATACGCAGTATTTT
>TRBV6-5|-|-|13|TRBJ2-2
CASSVTSTGELFF
TGTGCCAGCAGTGTCACTAGCACCGGGGAGCTGTTTTTT
>TRBV7-2|-|-|15|TRBJ2-3
CASSLDGGPTDTQYF
TGTGCCAGCAGCTTAGATGGCGGGCCTACAGATACGCAGTATTTT
>TRBV6-1|TRBD1|-|15|TRBJ2-1
CASSGQGAFYNEQFF
TGTGCCAGCAGTGGGCAGGGGGCGTTTTACAATGAGCAGTTCTTC
>TRBV7-2|-|-|14|TRBJ2-7
CASSLSGLVGEQYF
TGTGCCAGCAGCCTATCGGGACTCGTAGGGGAGCAGTACTTC
>TRBV7-2|TRBD1|-|16|TRBJ1-2
CASSLVQGEFYYGYTF
TGTGCCAGCAGCTTAGTACAGGGGGAGTTTTACTATGGCTACACCTTC
>TRBV12-5|-|-|12|TRBJ2-7
CASGSDGREQYF
TGTGCTAGTGGTTCTGACGGACGCGAGCAGTACTTC